The subject of this entry is one T cell receptor (beta chain). Germline V gene lookup returns CDR1 MNHEY and CDR2 SMNVEV (reference sequence). The CDR3 consists of 15 residues. Trimming removed 6 bases from V and 5 bases from J; junction bases left unmatched: 8. The sample is drawn from a study of T-cell reconstitution after alpha-beta-depleted transplantation in children. During its preparation, the TCRbeta library received unique molecular identifiers. TCRdb ran MiXCR on the PCR reads and lists one entry per CDR3 protein. The sample comprises 500,000 to 600,000 distinct CDR3 sequences, around 19% of which are singletons, and less than 4% rests with the top ten.

The source was PBMCs from the stem cell graft donor, collected from the stem cell graft. The sequence derives from a human donor who donated a stem cell graft to a child with acute lymphoblastic leukemia. The V call is TRBV27, the J call TRBJ2-3; 10 bases agree with TRBD2. CDR3 DNA sequence: TGTGCCAGCAGCACCCTAGCGGGAGTGATAGATACGCAGTATTTT. This translates into CASSTLAGVIDTQYF.